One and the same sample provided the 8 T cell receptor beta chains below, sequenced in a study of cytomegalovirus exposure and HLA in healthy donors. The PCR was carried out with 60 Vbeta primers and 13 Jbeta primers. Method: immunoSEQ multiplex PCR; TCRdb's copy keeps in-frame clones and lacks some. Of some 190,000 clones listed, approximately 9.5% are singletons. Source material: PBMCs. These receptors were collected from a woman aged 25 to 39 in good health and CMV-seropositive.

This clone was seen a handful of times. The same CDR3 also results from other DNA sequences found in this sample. CDR3 in DNA: TGCGCCAGCAGCTTGTACATGAACACTGAAGCTTTCTTT. The encoded protein is CASSLYMNTEAFF. The V call is TRBV5-1, the J call TRBJ1-1; D unclear. Trimming removed 1 base from V and 0 bases from J, with 4 bases in between. In germline, CDR1 is SGHRS, CDR2 YFSETQ. This CDR3 is built from 13 residues.

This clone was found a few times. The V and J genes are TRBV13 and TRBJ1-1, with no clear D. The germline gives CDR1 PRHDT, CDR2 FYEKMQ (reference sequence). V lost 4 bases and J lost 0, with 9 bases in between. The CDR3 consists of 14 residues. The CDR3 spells CASSSPQMNTEAFF. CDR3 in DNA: TGTGCCAGCAGCTCCCCCCAGATGAACACTGAAGCTTTCTTT. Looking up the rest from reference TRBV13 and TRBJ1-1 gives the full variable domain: AAGVIQSPRHLIKEKRETATLKCYPIPRHDTVYWYQQGPGQDPQFLISFYEKMQSDKGSIPDRFSAQQFSDYHSELNMSSLELGDSALYFCASSSPQMNTEAFFGQGTRLTVV.

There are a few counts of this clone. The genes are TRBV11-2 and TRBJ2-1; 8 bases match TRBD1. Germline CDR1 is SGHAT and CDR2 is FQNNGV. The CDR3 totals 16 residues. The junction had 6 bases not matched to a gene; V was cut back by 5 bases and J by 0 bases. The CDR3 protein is CASSGSTGGSYNEQFF. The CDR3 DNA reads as TGTGCCAGCAGCGGATCCACAGGGGGCTCCTACAATGAGCAGTTCTTC.

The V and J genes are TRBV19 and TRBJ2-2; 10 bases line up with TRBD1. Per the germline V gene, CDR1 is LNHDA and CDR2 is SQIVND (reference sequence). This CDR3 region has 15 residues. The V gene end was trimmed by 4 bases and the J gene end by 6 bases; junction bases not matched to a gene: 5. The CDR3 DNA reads TGTGCCAGTAGTAGGACAGGGGGAATCGCCGGGGAGCTGTTTTTT. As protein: CASSRTGGIAGELFF.

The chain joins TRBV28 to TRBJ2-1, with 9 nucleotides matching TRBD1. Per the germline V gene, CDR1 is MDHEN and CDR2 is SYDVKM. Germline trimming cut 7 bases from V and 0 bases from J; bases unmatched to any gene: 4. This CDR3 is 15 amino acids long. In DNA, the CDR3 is TGTGCCAGCAAGAGACAGGGGGGCTCCTACAATGAGCAGTTCTTC. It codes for CASKRQGGSYNEQFF.

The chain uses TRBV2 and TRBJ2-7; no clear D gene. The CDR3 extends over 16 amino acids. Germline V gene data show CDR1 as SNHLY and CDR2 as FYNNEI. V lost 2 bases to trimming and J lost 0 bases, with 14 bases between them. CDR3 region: CASSEPRLPSSYEQYF. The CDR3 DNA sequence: TGTGCCAGCAGTGAACCACGGCTACCTAGCTCCTACGAGCAGTACTTC.

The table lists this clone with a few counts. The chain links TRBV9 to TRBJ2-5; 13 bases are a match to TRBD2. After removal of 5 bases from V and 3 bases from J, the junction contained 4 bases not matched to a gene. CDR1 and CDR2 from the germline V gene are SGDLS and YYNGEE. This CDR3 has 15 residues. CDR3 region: CASREGTSGKETQYF. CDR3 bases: TGTGCCAGCAGGGAAGGGACTAGCGGGAAAGAGACCCAGTACTTC.

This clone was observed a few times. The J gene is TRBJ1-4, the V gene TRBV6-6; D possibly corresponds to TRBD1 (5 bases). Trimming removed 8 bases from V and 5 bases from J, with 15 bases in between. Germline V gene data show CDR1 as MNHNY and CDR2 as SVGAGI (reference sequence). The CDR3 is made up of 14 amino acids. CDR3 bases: TGTGCCAGCTACTTCAGGGCCCCCAATGAAAAACTGTTTTTT. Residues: CASYFRAPNEKLFF.